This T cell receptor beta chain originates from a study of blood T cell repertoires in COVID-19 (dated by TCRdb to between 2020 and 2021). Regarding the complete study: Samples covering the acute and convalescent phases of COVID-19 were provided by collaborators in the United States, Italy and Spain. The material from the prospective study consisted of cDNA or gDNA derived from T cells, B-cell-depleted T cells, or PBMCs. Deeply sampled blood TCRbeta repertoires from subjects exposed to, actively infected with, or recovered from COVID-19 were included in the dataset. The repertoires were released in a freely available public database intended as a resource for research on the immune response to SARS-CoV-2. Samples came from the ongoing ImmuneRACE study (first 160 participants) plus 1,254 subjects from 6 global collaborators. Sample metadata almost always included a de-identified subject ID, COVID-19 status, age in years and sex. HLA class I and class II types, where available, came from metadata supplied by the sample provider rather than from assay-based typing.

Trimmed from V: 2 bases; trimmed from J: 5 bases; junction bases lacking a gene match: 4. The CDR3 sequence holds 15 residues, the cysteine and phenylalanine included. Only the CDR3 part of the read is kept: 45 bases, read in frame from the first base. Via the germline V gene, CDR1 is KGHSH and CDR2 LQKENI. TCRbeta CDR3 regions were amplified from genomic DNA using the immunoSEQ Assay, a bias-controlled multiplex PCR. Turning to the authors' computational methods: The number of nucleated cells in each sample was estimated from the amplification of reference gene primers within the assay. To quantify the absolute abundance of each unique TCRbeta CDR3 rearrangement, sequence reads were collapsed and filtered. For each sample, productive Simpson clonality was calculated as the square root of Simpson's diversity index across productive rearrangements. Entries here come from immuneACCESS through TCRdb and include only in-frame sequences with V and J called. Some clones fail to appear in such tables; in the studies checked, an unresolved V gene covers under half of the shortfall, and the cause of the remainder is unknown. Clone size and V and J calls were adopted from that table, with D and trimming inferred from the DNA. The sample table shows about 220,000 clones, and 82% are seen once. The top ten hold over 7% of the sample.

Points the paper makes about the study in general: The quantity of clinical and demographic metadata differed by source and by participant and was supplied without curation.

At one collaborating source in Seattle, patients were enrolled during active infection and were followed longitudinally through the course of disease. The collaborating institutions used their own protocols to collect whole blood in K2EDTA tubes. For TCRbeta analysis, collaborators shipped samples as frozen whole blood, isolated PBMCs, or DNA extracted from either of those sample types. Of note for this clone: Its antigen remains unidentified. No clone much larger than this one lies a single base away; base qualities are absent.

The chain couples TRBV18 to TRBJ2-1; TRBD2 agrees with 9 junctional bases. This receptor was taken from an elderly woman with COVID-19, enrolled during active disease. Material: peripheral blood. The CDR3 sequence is CASSPTIAGDNEQFF. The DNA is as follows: TGTGCCAGCTCACCAACAATAGCGGGGGACAATGAGCAGTTCTTC.